This record concerns one T cell receptor (beta chain) sequence. Generated by immunoSEQ multiplex PCR, the TCRdb table keeps only in-frame clones and is missing some. The sample holds 250,000 to 300,000 clones; roughly 88% are singletons and the top ten take 1.5% to 2%. This sample was included in a study of blood T cell repertoires in COVID-19. Participants, about 18 to 100 years old, spanned around 26 US areas. Clinical histories supplied by participants themselves formed the basis of cohort assignment. For recovered donors of Cohort 3, there were two negative PCRs, clearance, or symptom resolution. The TCR sequence derives from a woman aged 45 to 65 who had recovered from COVID-19. The source material was PBMCs or T cells enriched from blood (not recorded which).

As DNA, the CDR3 is TGTGCCAGCAGAGGAAGCGGGAGGGTCTCCTACGAGCAGTACTTC. Encoded protein: CASRGSGRVSYEQYF. The V gene is TRBV28, the J gene TRBJ2-7, with 10 bases matching TRBD2. With 6 bases clipped from V and 0 bases from J, the junction kept 5 bases outside the gene matches. The CDR3 extends over 15 amino acids. Germline values: CDR1 MDHEN, CDR2 SYDVKM.